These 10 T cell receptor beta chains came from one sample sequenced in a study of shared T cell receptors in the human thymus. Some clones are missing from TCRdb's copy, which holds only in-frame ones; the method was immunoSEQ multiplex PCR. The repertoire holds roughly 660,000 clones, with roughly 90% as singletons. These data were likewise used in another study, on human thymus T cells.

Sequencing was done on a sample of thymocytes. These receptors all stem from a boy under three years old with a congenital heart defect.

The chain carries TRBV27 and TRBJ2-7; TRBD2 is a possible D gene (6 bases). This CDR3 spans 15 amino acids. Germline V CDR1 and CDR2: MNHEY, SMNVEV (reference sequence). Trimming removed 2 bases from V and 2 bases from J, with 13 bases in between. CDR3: CASSLRGGVTYEQYF. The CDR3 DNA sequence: TGTGCCAGCAGTTTACGCGGCGGGGTGACCTACGAGCAGTACTTC.

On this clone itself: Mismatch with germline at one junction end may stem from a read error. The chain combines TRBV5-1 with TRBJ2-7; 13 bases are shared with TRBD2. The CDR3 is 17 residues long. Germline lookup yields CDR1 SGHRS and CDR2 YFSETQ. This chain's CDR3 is CASRRDPGLAGIYEQCF. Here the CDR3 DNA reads TGCGCCAGCAGACGGGATCCGGGACTAGCGGGAATCTACGAGCAGTGCTTC. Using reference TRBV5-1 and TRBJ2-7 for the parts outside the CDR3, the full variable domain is KAGVTQTPRYLIKTRGQQVTLSCSPISGHRSVSWYQQTPGQGLQFLFEYFSETQRNKGNFPGRFSGRQFSNSRSEMNVSTLELGDSALYLCASRRDPGLAGIYEQCFGPGTRLTVT.

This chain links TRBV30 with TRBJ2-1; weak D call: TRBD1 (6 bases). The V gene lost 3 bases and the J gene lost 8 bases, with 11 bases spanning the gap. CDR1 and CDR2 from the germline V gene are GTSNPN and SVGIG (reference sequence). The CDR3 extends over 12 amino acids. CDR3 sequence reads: CAWSSRGDEQFF. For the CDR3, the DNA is TGTGCCTGGAGCTCCAGGGGTGATGAGCAGTTCTTC.

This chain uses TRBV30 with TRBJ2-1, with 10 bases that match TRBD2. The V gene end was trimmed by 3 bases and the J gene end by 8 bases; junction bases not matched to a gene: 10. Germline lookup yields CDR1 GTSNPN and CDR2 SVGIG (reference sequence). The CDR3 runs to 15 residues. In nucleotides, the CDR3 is TGTGCCTGGAGGAGACTAGCGGGTTACGGGGATGAGCAGTTCTTC. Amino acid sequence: CAWRRLAGYGDEQFF.

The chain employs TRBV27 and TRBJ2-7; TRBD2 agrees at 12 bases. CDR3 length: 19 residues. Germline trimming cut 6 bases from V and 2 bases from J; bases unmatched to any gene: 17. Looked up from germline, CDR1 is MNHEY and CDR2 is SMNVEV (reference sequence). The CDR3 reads CASSKPSKTSGRDPYEQYF. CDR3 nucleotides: TGTGCCAGCAGCAAGCCCTCCAAGACTAGCGGGAGAGACCCCTACGAGCAGTACTTC.

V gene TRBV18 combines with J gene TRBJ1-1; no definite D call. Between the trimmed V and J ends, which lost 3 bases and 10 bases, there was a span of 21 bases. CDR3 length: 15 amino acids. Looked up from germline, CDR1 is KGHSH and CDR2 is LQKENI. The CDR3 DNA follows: TGTGCCAGCTCACCCTGGATGTTCGGGTTCCCCTTAGCTTTCTTT. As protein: CASSPWMFGFPLAFF.

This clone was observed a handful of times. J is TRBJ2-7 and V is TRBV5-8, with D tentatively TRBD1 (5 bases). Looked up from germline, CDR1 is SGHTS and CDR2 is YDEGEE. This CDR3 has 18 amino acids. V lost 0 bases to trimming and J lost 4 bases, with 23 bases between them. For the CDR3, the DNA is TGTGCCAGCAGCTTGGTCCGGTCCTCGGCCCAGGGAAAATACGAGCAGTACTTC. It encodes CASSLVRSSAQGKYEQYF.

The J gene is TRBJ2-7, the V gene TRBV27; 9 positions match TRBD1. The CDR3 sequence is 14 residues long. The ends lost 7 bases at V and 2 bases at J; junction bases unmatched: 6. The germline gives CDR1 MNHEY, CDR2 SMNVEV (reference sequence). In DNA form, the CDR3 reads TGTGCCAGCACCCCCAGACAGGGGGCCTACGAGCAGTACTTC. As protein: CASTPRQGAYEQYF.

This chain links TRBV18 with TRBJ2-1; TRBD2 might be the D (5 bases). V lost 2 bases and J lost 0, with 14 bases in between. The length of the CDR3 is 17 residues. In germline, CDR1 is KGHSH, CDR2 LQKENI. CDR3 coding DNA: TGTGCCAGCTCACCAGCACGACTACTGAGCTCCTACAATGAGCAGTTCTTC. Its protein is CASSPARLLSSYNEQFF.

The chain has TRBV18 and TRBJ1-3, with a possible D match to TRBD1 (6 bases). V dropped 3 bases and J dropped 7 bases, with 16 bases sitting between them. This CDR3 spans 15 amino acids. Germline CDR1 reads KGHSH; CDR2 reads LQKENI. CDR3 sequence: CASSPQGHSGNTIYF. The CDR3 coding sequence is TGTGCCAGCTCACCCCAGGGACACTCCGGTAACACCATATATTTT.